The 25 T cell receptor beta chains listed next were all sequenced from one sample in a study of cytomegalovirus exposure and HLA in healthy donors. TCRdb keeps only in-frame clones here, not all; method: immunoSEQ multiplex PCR. The sample shows 55,000 to 80,000 clones, about 94% of them seen only once. Sequenced sample: PBMCs. The receptor set was obtained from a man between 18 and 35 years old in good health and CMV-seropositive.

The chain combines TRBV2 with TRBJ2-6; D is possibly TRBD1 (6 bases). This CDR3 region has 19 residues. V gave up 9 bases and J gave up 1 base, with 25 bases separating them. The germline V gene has CDR1 SNHLY and CDR2 FYNNEI. CDR3 loop: CARESGQSDIESGANVLTF. The DNA of the CDR3 is TGTGCCAGGGAATCAGGACAGTCGGACATTGAGTCTGGGGCCAACGTCCTGACTTTC.

The rearrangement joins TRBV18 to TRBJ2-1; TRBD2 matches 9 bases. The V gene's germline CDR1 is KGHSH and CDR2 LQKENI. CDR3 length: 16 residues. Unmatched junction bases numbered 8, after V lost 6 bases and J lost 2 bases. The CDR3 loop is CASSEVSGRAYNEQFF. The CDR3 region has the DNA TGTGCCAGCTCCGAAGTTAGCGGGAGAGCCTACAATGAGCAGTTCTTC.

The CDR3 nucleotides read TGTGCCAGCAGTTTCCGGCTAGCCGGATCCTACAATGAGCAGTTCTTC. Residues: CASSFRLAGSYNEQFF. The chain uses TRBV27 and TRBJ2-1; a possible D gene is TRBD2 (5 bases). Trimming pared 3 bases from V and 1 base from J, leaving 13 bases between. The germline gives CDR1 MNHEY, CDR2 SMNVEV (reference sequence). CDR3 length equals 16 residues.

The chain recombines TRBV15 with TRBJ1-2, with D perhaps matching TRBD1 (5 bases). V was shortened by 1 base and J by 5 bases, with 14 bases between the two germline ends. In germline, CDR1 is LNHNV, CDR2 YYDKDF (reference sequence). The CDR3 is made up of 15 amino acids. The CDR3 protein is CATSRAGTGAYGYTF. The CDR3 nucleotides are TGTGCCACCAGCAGAGCCGGCACAGGAGCATATGGCTACACCTTC.

The V and J genes are TRBV6-5 and TRBJ2-5; D remains ambiguous. Looked up from germline, CDR1 is MNHEY and CDR2 is SVGAGI. Trimming cost V 5 bases and J 2 bases, with 15 bases left between them. The CDR3 runs 15 residues. CDR3 protein: CASSPNMYRQETQYF. The CDR3 DNA reads as TGTGCCAGCAGTCCCAATATGTACAGACAAGAGACCCAGTACTTC.

The chain employs TRBV10-1 and TRBJ2-1; 7 nucleotides agree with TRBD2. The CDR3 totals 13 residues. In germline, CDR1 is WNHNN, CDR2 SYGVQD (reference sequence). The V gene end was trimmed by 6 bases and the J gene end by 7 bases; junction bases not matched to a gene: 6. CDR3 coding DNA: TGCGCCAGCAGGGCGGGAGCGGGTAATGAGCAGTTCTTC. Its translation is CASRAGAGNEQFF.

The CDR3 bases are TGCAGTGCTAAGGGGACCTACGAGCAGTACTTC. It encodes CSAKGTYEQYF. This chain connects TRBV20-1 to TRBJ2-7, with D maybe TRBD1 (5 bases). V was pared by 4 bases and J by 2 bases, with 6 bases between. Germline CDR1 DFQATT, CDR2 SNEGSKA (reference sequence). The CDR3 is 11 residues long.

The rearrangement links TRBV6-4 to TRBJ2-2, with a tentative D call TRBD2 (5 bases). The CDR3 is 16 amino acids. Trimming stripped 2 bases from V and 4 bases from J, with 14 bases between. Germline-derived CDR1 and CDR2 are MRHNA and SNTAGT. The CDR3 region is CASSDVPGKSTGELFF. The CDR3 nucleotides are TGTGCCAGCAGTGACGTCCCCGGGAAGTCCACCGGGGAGCTGTTTTTT.

V and J are TRBV28 and TRBJ2-4; possibly TRBD1 for D (6 bases). Germline CDR1 and CDR2: MDHEN and SYDVKM. This CDR3 has 15 amino acids. The V end lost 5 bases, the J end lost 2 bases, and 13 bases lay between the germline ends. The CDR3 region has the DNA TGTGCCAGCAGTCCCAGGGGTGAAACCAAAAACATTCAGTACTTC. Protein: CASSPRGETKNIQYF.

V gene TRBV9 combines with J gene TRBJ1-4; D unclear. CDR1 and CDR2 (germline): SGDLS, YYNGEE. V lost 3 bases to trimming and J lost 6 bases, with 27 bases between them. This CDR3 spans 19 amino acids. CDR3 sequence: CASSARRTGPTGGDEKLFF. CDR3 DNA: TGTGCCAGCAGCGCCCGCCGAACGGGCCCCACCGGCGGGGATGAAAAACTGTTTTTT.

This rearrangement joins TRBV28 to TRBJ1-5; D remains unclear. Germline-derived CDR1 and CDR2 are MDHEN and SYDVKM. CDR3 length equals 15 residues. The V and J ends lost 3 bases and 2 bases respectively, with 11 bases between them. This CDR3 reads CASSFLRRGNQPQHF. For the CDR3, the DNA is TGTGCCAGCAGTTTCTTACGGAGGGGCAATCAGCCCCAGCATTTT.

The chain links TRBV4-2 to TRBJ2-7, with a tentative D call TRBD1 (6 bases). V lost 1 base and J lost 0, with 13 bases in between. CDR1 is LGHNA and CDR2 is YNFKEQ in the germline V gene. The CDR3 consists of 16 residues. The CDR3 nucleotides read TGTGCCAGCAGCCAAGTTGGGCAGGGGAGCTCCTACGAGCAGTACTTC. This sequence encodes CASSQVGQGSSYEQYF.

This rearrangement joins TRBV7-3 to TRBJ2-3, with 8 positions matching TRBD2. This CDR3 comprises 15 residues. Germline V CDR1 and CDR2: SGHTA, FQGTGA. V shed 3 bases and J 3 bases; nucleotides not matched to a gene: 5. CDR3 amino acids: CASSFLGGATDTQYF. The CDR3 nucleotides read TGTGCCAGCAGCTTCCTCGGGGGGGCAACAGATACGCAGTATTTT.

V and J are TRBV7-9 and TRBJ1-5; TRBD1 is a possible D gene (5 bases). CDR3 length equals 12 residues. From germline, CDR1 is SEHNR and CDR2 FQNEAQ (reference sequence). The germline V and J ends were trimmed by 5 bases and 8 bases, with 10 bases remaining between them. CDR3 region: CASSRIGEPQHF. DNA for the CDR3: TGTGCCAGCAGCCGCATAGGGGAGCCCCAGCATTTT.

The genes are TRBV20-1 and TRBJ1-4, with a possible D match to TRBD1 (6 bases). V lost 5 bases and J 11 bases, leaving 12 bases between the germline ends. This CDR3 has 11 amino acids. Germline values: CDR1 DFQATT, CDR2 SNEGSKA (reference sequence). In DNA, the CDR3 is TGCAGTGCTCTGGACAGAACCAAACTGTTTTTT. Translation: CSALDRTKLFF.

This clone has a single count. The V and J genes are TRBV5-8 and TRBJ2-7; tentatively, D is TRBD2 (5 bases). The germline CDR1 and CDR2 sequences are SGHTS and YDEGEE. The CDR3 runs to 12 residues. V dropped 4 bases and J dropped 6 bases, with 11 bases sitting between them. The CDR3 region has the DNA TGTGCCAGCAGCCCCCGGAGGAGCGAGCAGTACTTC. This sequence encodes CASSPRRSEQYF.

The J gene is TRBJ2-7, the V gene TRBV10-3, with 8 bases identical to TRBD1. CDR3 size: 15 residues. With V trimmed by 4 bases and J by 0 bases, 5 bases remained unmatched. Per the germline V gene, CDR1 is ENHRY and CDR2 is SYGVKD. The CDR3 is CAISGQGTGSYEQYF. CDR3 in DNA: TGTGCCATCAGTGGACAGGGGACCGGCTCCTACGAGCAGTACTTC.

This chain links TRBV5-1 with TRBJ1-2; TRBD1 aligns across 8 bases. In germline, CDR1 is SGHRS, CDR2 YFSETQ. The CDR3 loop spans 15 amino acids. The junction had 9 bases not matched to a gene; V was cut back by 4 bases and J by 4 bases. In DNA, the CDR3 is TGCGCCAGCAGCCCGGACCGGGACAGGTTCTATGGCTACACCTTC. Translation: CASSPDRDRFYGYTF.

J is TRBJ2-7 and V is TRBV27; TRBD2 is a possible D gene (7 bases). V gave up 5 bases and J gave up 3 bases, with 17 bases separating them. The germline V gene has CDR1 MNHEY and CDR2 SMNVEV (reference sequence). CDR3 length: 15 residues. CDR3 coding DNA: TGTGCCAGCAGTGGGACCTCGGGGGGCGGCTACGAGCAGTACTTC. It is translated as CASSGTSGGGYEQYF.

This chain joins TRBV5-8 and TRBJ1-3; unclear D gene. This CDR3 is 13 amino acids long. CDR1 is SGHTS, CDR2 YDEGEE, per germline. The V gene lost 2 bases and the J gene lost 8 bases, with 11 bases spanning the gap. The CDR3 region is CASSFSSADTIYF. CDR3 coding DNA: TGTGCCAGCAGCTTCTCGTCTGCGGACACCATATATTTT. The whole variable domain, remainder taken from reference TRBV5-8 and TRBJ1-3, is EAGVTQSPTHLIKTRGQQATLRCSPISGHTSVYWYQQALGLGLQFLLWYDEGEERNRGNFPPRFSGRQFPNYSSELNVNALELEDSALYLCASSFSSADTIYFGEGSWLTVV.

CDR3 coding DNA: TGCGCCAGCATCCAGGGGACAGGGGGAAGTACCGGGGAGCTGTTTTTT. Translated: CASIQGTGGSTGELFF. The chain has TRBV5-1 and TRBJ2-2, with 11 bases aligning to TRBD1. From germline, CDR1 is SGHRS and CDR2 YFSETQ. The CDR3 consists of 16 residues. The junction had 9 bases not matched to a gene; V was cut back by 6 bases and J by 5 bases.

The chain recombines TRBV7-9 with TRBJ2-7; weak D call: TRBD1 (6 bases). V shed 2 bases and J shed 6 bases, with 14 bases lying between them. The germline gives CDR1 SEHNR, CDR2 FQNEAQ (reference sequence). CDR3 length: 14 residues. CDR3 sequence reads: CASSLPYRVVEQYF. CDR3 nucleotides: TGTGCCAGCAGCTTACCCTACAGGGTTGTCGAGCAGTACTTC.

This clone was detected only once. The chain links TRBV6-1 to TRBJ2-7; D may be TRBD2 (6 bases). Germline CDR1 is MNHNS and CDR2 is SASEGT. Deletions cut 7 bases from V and 6 bases from J, with 19 bases between. The CDR3 extends over 14 amino acids. The chain's CDR3 is CASKRGGKAPEQYF. DNA of the CDR3: TGTGCCAGCAAACGGGGCGGGAAAGCCCCCGAGCAGTACTTC.

The rearrangement joins TRBV7-2 to TRBJ2-7; D is unclear. The CDR3 runs to 13 residues. Germline-derived CDR1 and CDR2 are SGHTA and FQGNSA. V gave up 4 bases and J gave up 2 bases, with 9 bases separating them. CDR3 residues: CASSSRRAYEQYF. CDR3 nucleotide sequence: TGTGCCAGCAGCTCCCGTAGAGCCTACGAGCAGTACTTC. The whole variable domain, remainder taken from reference TRBV7-2 and TRBJ2-7, is GAGVSQSPSNKVTEKGKDVELRCDPISGHTALYWYRQSLGQGLEFLIYFQGNSAPDKSGLPSDRFSAERTGGSVSTLTIQRTQQEDSAVYLCASSSRRAYEQYFGPGTRLTVT.

The J gene is TRBJ2-5, the V gene TRBV6-1; TRBD1 agrees at 11 bases. V shed 6 bases and J 5 bases; nucleotides not matched to a gene: 5. Germline V gives CDR1 MNHNS, CDR2 SASEGT. This CDR3 has 14 amino acids. The CDR3 is CASRWTGGSETQYF. The CDR3 DNA reads as TGTGCCAGCAGGTGGACAGGGGGCTCGGAGACCCAGTACTTC.